This entry concerns a single TCR beta chain. The deep-level immunoSEQ assay was used. Repertoires were generated with immunoSEQ multiplex PCR, while TCRdb's copy carries only in-frame clones and drops some. The top ten clones hold 0.3% of a sample with some 580,000 clones, 98% of them seen once. Trimming took 5 bases from V and 6 from J, leaving 28 bases between them. CDR1 SEHNR and CDR2 FQNEAQ come from the germline V gene (reference sequence). The CDR3 loop spans 19 amino acids. The entry originates in a study of shared clonotypes between healthy human individuals. Cells designated naive CD8 were CD45RO-negative and were positively selected for CCR7, with terminally differentiated effector memory CD45RA+ cells excluded.

The clonotype was recovered from a man aged 30-40 years in good health. Specimen: naive CD8+ T cells sorted from blood. The rearrangement links TRBV7-9 to TRBJ2-2, with D possibly being TRBD1 or TRBD2 (5 bases each). The CDR3 DNA is TGTGCCAGCAGCAAAGGCCCGGGATCACGGCATGTGGGACCCGGGGAGCTGTTTTTT. It encodes CASSKGPGSRHVGPGELFF.